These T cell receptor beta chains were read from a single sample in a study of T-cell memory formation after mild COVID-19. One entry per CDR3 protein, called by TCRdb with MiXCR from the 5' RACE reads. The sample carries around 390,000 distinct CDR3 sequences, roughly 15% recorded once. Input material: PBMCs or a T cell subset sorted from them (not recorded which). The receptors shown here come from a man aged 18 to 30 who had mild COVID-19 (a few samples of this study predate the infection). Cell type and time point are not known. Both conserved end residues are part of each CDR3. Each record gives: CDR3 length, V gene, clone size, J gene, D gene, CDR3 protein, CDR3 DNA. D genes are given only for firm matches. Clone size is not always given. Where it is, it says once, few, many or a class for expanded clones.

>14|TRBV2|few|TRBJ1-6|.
CASSAGTTGSPLHF
TGTGCCAGCAGTGCCGGGACTACGGGTTCACCCCTCCACTTT
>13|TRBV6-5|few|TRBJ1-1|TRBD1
CASSYQGASEAFF
TGTGCCAGCAGTTACCAGGGGGCGTCTGAAGCTTTCTTT
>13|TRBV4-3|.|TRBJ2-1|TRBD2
CASSQVSGEEQFF
TGCGCCAGCAGCCAGGTTAGCGGGGAAGAGCAGTTCTTC
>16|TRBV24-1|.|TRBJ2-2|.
CATSDQDSSNTGELFF
TGTGCCACCAGTGACCAGGACAGCTCGAACACCGGGGAGCTGTTTTTT
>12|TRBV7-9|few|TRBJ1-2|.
CASSLEGFGYTF
TGTGCCAGCAGCTTAGAAGGGTTCGGCTACACCTTC
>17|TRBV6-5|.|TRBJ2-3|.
CASSYSRQIGGLGTQYF
TGTGCCAGCAGTTACTCGAGACAGATCGGGGGGCTGGGTACGCAGTATTTT
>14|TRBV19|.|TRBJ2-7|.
CASSMVGSSYEQYF
TGTGCCAGTAGTATGGTGGGGAGCTCCTACGAGCAGTACTTC
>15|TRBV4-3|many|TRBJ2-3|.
CASSQEISDTDTQYF
TGCGCCAGCAGCCAAGAGATCTCAGACACAGATACGCAGTATTTT
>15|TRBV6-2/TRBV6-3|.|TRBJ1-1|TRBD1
CASSYPGGPNTEAFF
TGTGCCAGCAGTTACCCAGGGGGTCCGAACACTGAAGCTTTCTTT
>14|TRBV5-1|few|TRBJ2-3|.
CASSLASDTDTQYF
TGCGCCAGCAGCTTGGCGAGCGACACAGATACGCAGTATTTT
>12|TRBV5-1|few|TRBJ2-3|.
CASRVGTDTQYF
TGCGCCAGCAGGGTTGGCACAGATACGCAGTATTTT
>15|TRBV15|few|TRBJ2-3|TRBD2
CATSRDRGGTDTQYF
TGTGCCACCAGCAGAGATCGGGGGGGCACAGATACGCAGTATTTT
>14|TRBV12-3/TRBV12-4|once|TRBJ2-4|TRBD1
CASTGSQGQNIQYF
TGTGCCAGCACCGGATCACAGGGGCAAAACATTCAGTACTTC
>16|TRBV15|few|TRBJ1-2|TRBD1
CATSRDQGAVFYGYTF
TGTGCCACCAGCAGAGATCAGGGGGCTGTCTTCTATGGCTACACCTTC
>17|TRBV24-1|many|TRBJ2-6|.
CATSDGPGDSGANVLTF
TGTGCCACCAGTGACGGGCCTGGCGACTCTGGGGCCAACGTCCTGACTTTC
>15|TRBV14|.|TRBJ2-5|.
CASSHFRGASETQYF
TGTGCCAGCAGCCATTTTCGAGGGGCCTCAGAGACCCAGTACTTC
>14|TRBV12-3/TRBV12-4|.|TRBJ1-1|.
CASTPPGVMIEAFF
TGTGCCAGCACCCCACCGGGGGTTATGATTGAAGCTTTCTTT
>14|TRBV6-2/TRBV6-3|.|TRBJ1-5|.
CASSRTLSNQPQHF
TGTGCCAGCAGCCGGACTTTGAGCAATCAGCCCCAGCATTTT
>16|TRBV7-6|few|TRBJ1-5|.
CASSPSVGGSNQPQHF
TGTGCCAGCAGCCCCTCGGTGGGGGGAAGCAATCAGCCCCAGCATTTT
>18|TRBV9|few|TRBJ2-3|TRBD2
CASSEGLAGGLSTDTQYF
TGTGCCAGCAGCGAGGGACTAGCGGGGGGCCTTAGCACAGATACGCAGTATTTT
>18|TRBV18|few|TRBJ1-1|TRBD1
CASSPLSGQGLMNTEAFF
TGTGCCAGCTCACCCCTAAGCGGACAGGGTCTAATGAACACTGAAGCTTTCTTT
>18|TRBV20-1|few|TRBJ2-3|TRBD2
CSAPGGGTGGFGTDTQYF
TGCAGTGCGCCGGGAGGGGGGACTGGCGGCTTCGGGACAGATACGCAGTATTTT
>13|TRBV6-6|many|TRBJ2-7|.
CASSYGGTYEQYF
TGTGCCAGCAGTTACGGGGGTACCTACGAGCAGTACTTC
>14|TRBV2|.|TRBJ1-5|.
CASMSGITAGFQHF
TGTGCCAGCATGAGTGGAATAACTGCTGGCTTCCAGCATTTT
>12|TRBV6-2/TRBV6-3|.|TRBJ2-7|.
CASSYAVYEQYF
TGTGCCAGCAGTTACGCCGTTTACGAGCAGTACTTC
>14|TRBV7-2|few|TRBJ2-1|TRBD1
CASNRDREYNEQFF
TGTGCCAGCAACCGGGACAGGGAATACAATGAGCAGTTCTTC
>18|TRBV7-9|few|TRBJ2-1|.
CASSLVGRGLRPYNEQFF
TGTGCCAGCAGCTTAGTGGGGCGGGGGCTTCGGCCCTACAATGAGCAGTTCTTC
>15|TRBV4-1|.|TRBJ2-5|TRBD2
CASSQDLAGVETQYF
TGCGCCAGCAGCCAAGATCTAGCGGGGGTAGAGACCCAGTACTTC
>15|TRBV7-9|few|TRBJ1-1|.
CASSSTRPGDTEAFF
TGTGCCAGCAGCTCAACAAGACCGGGGGACACTGAAGCTTTCTTT
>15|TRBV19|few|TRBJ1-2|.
CASKLRDTAAYGYTF
TGTGCCAGTAAACTCCGGGACACCGCAGCCTATGGCTACACCTTC
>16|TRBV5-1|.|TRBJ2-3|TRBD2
CASSSGTSGGTDTQYF
TGCGCCAGCAGCTCCGGGACTAGCGGGGGCACAGATACGCAGTATTTT
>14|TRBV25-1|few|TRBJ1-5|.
CASSDGQNNQPQHF
TGTGCCAGCAGTGACGGACAGAACAATCAGCCCCAGCATTTT
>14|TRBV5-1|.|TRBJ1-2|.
CASSLARENYGYTF
TGCGCCAGCAGCTTGGCCCGAGAAAACTATGGCTACACCTTC
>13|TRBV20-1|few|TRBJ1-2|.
CSVPSAGRGGYTF
TGCAGTGTCCCAAGCGCCGGGCGTGGGGGCTACACCTTC
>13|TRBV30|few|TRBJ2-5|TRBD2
CASYWGGQETQYF
TGTGCCTCCTACTGGGGGGGCCAAGAGACCCAGTACTTC
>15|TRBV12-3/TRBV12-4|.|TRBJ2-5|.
CASSPRVAAEETQYF
TGTGCCAGCAGTCCAAGGGTCGCCGCGGAAGAGACCCAGTACTTC
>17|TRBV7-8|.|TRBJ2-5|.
CASSHRRDTSNQETQYF
TGTGCCAGCAGCCATAGGCGGGACACCTCGAACCAAGAGACCCAGTACTTC
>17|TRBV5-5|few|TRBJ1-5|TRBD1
CASSLEGTGVGNQPQHF
TGTGCCAGCAGCTTGGAGGGGACAGGAGTAGGCAATCAGCCCCAGCATTTT
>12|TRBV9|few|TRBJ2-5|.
CASSVTTGTQYF
TGTGCCAGCAGCGTAACGACAGGGACCCAGTACTTC
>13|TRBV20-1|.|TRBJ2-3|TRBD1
CSATDRGKDTQYF
TGCAGTGCTACGGACAGGGGGAAAGATACGCAGTATTTT
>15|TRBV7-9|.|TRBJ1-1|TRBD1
CASSQGQSMNTEAFF
TGTGCCAGCAGCCAGGGACAGAGTATGAACACTGAAGCTTTCTTT
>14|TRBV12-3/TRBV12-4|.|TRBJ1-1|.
CASSTRGSWTEAVF
TGTGCCAGCAGTACCCGGGGGAGTTGGACTGAAGCTGTCTTT
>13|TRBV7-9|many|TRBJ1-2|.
CASSVSGLEGYTF
TGTGCCAGCAGCGTATCGGGCCTGGAGGGCTACACCTTC
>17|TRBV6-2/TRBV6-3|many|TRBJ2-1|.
CASSKYPGPTHYNEQFF
TGTGCCAGCAGCAAATATCCGGGACCTACCCATTACAATGAGCAGTTCTTC
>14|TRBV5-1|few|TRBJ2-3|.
CASSSGPVTDTQYF
TGCGCCAGCAGCTCGGGACCGGTCACAGATACGCAGTATTTT